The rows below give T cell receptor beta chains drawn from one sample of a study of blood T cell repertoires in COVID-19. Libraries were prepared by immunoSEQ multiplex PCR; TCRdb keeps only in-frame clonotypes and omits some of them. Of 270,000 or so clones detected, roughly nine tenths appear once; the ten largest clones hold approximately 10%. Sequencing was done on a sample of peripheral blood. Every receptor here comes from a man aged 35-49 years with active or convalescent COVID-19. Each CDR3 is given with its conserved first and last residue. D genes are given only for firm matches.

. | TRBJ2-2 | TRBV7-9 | TGTGCCAGCAGTCTTACGGGGGTCGGCTCCGGGGAGCTGTTTTTT | CASSLTGVGSGELFF
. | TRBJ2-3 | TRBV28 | TGTGCCAGCAGTTTGAGGAGCGATCGAGATACGCAGTATTTT | CASSLRSDRDTQYF
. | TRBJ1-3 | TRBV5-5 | TGTGCCAGCAGCTTGGGTAACTCTGGAAACACCATATATTTT | CASSLGNSGNTIYF
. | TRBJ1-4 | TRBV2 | TGTGCCAGCTCCGGAGTGGATGAAAAACTGTTTTTT | CASSGVDEKLFF
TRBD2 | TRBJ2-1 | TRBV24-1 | TGTGCCACCTCTAGCGGGAGGGCCGATGAGCAGTTCTTC | CATSSGRADEQFF
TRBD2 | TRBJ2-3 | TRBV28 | TGTGCCAGCAGGGGAGTAGCGGGGGGGCGCACAGATACGCAGTATTTT | CASRGVAGGRTDTQYF
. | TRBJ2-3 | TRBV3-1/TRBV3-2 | TGTGCCAGCAGCCAAGCGAGAAGCAGCACAGATACGCAGTATTTT | CASSQARSSTDTQYF
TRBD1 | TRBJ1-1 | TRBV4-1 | TGCGCCACCTACGTACAGGGGGACACTGAAGCTTTCTTT | CATYVQGDTEAFF
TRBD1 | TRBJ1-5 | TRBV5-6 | TGTGCCAGCAGCACAACCGGGACAGGGAATCAGCCCCAGCATTTT | CASSTTGTGNQPQHF
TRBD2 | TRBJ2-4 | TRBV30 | TGTGCCTCCGGACTAGCGGGAGACATTCAGTACTTC | CASGLAGDIQYF
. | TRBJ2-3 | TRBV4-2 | TGTGCCAGCAGCCAAGGGCTGCGGGGAAGCACAGATACGCAGTATTTT | CASSQGLRGSTDTQYF